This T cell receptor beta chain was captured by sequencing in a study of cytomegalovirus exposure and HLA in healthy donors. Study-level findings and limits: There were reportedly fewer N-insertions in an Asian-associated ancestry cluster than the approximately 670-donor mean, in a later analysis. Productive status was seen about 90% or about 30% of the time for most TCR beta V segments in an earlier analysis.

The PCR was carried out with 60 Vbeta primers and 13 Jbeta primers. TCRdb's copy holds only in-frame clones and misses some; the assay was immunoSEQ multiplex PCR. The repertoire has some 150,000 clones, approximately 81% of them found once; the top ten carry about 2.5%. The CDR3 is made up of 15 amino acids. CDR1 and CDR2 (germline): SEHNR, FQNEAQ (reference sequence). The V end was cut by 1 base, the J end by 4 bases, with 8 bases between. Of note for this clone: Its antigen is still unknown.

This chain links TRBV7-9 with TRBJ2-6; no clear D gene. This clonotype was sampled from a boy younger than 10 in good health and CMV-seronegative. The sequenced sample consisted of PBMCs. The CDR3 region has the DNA TGTGCCAGCAGCTTAGGGAGTGGGGGGGCCAACGTCCTGACTTTC. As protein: CASSLGSGGANVLTF.